Presented here are 5 T cell receptor beta chains from one specimen sequenced in a study of PD-1 blockade in classical Hodgkin lymphoma. Documented time point: cycle 4 day 1 (C4D1), after 5 to 7 weeks of nivolumab. All the patients suffered relapse after autologous stem cell transplantation, and brentuximab vedotin exposure differed. Thawed PBMCs were subjected to magnetic negative selection, which yielded isolated CD8+ T cells. Method: immunoSEQ multiplex PCR; TCRdb's copy keeps in-frame clones and lacks some. This sample has about 3,100 clones, with 80% to 90% found just once. The sample consisted of CD8+ T cells from blood, taken before the fourth cycle of nivolumab. Source of these receptors: a human donor with classical Hodgkin lymphoma.

This sequence joins TRBV4-1 and TRBJ2-7; 12 bases are a match to TRBD2. The V segment lost 0 bases and the J segment 2 bases; nucleotides outside the gene matches: 5. Germline-derived CDR1 and CDR2 are MGHRA and YSYEKL. This CDR3 region has 17 residues. CDR3 bases: TGCGCCAGCAGCCAAGATCCAACTAGCGGGGGGACCTACGAGCAGTACTTC. Translation gives CASSQDPTSGGTYEQYF.

V usage is TRBV10-3 and J usage is TRBJ2-5; no definite D call. CDR3 length equals 12 residues. From germline, CDR1 is ENHRY and CDR2 SYGVKD. V lost 8 bases, J lost 4 bases, and 11 bases lay in between. CDR3 in amino acids: CAIGWAGETQYF. The CDR3 nucleotides read TGTGCCATCGGATGGGCAGGAGAGACCCAGTACTTC.

V and J are TRBV29-1 and TRBJ2-7, with 7 bases matching TRBD2. This CDR3 is 13 amino acids long. J lost 3 bases, V lost 1 base, and 3 bases had no gene match. The germline V gene encodes CDR1 SQVTM and CDR2 ANQGSEA. The CDR3 region is CSVEVGGSYEQYF. The CDR3 DNA sequence: TGCAGCGTTGAAGTGGGCGGGAGCTACGAGCAGTACTTC.

This clone was recorded only once. The J gene is TRBJ1-5, the V gene TRBV14; TRBD1 aligns across 8 bases. CDR3 size: 15 residues. Germline V gene data show CDR1 as SGHDN and CDR2 as FVKESK. V shed 4 bases and J 2 bases; nucleotides not matched to a gene: 4. The CDR3: CASSPGQGGNQPQHF. The CDR3 region has the DNA TGTGCCAGCAGCCCCGGACAGGGAGGCAATCAGCCCCAGCATTTT.

The genes are TRBV27 and TRBJ2-7, with 7 bases matching TRBD1. Germline V gene data show CDR1 as MNHEY and CDR2 as SMNVEV (reference sequence). After removal of 6 bases from V and 2 bases from J, the junction contained 7 bases not matched to a gene. CDR3 size: 14 residues. The CDR3 nucleotides are TGTGCCAGCAGCATCCTACAGGGGACCTACGAGCAGTACTTC. Amino acid sequence: CASSILQGTYEQYF.